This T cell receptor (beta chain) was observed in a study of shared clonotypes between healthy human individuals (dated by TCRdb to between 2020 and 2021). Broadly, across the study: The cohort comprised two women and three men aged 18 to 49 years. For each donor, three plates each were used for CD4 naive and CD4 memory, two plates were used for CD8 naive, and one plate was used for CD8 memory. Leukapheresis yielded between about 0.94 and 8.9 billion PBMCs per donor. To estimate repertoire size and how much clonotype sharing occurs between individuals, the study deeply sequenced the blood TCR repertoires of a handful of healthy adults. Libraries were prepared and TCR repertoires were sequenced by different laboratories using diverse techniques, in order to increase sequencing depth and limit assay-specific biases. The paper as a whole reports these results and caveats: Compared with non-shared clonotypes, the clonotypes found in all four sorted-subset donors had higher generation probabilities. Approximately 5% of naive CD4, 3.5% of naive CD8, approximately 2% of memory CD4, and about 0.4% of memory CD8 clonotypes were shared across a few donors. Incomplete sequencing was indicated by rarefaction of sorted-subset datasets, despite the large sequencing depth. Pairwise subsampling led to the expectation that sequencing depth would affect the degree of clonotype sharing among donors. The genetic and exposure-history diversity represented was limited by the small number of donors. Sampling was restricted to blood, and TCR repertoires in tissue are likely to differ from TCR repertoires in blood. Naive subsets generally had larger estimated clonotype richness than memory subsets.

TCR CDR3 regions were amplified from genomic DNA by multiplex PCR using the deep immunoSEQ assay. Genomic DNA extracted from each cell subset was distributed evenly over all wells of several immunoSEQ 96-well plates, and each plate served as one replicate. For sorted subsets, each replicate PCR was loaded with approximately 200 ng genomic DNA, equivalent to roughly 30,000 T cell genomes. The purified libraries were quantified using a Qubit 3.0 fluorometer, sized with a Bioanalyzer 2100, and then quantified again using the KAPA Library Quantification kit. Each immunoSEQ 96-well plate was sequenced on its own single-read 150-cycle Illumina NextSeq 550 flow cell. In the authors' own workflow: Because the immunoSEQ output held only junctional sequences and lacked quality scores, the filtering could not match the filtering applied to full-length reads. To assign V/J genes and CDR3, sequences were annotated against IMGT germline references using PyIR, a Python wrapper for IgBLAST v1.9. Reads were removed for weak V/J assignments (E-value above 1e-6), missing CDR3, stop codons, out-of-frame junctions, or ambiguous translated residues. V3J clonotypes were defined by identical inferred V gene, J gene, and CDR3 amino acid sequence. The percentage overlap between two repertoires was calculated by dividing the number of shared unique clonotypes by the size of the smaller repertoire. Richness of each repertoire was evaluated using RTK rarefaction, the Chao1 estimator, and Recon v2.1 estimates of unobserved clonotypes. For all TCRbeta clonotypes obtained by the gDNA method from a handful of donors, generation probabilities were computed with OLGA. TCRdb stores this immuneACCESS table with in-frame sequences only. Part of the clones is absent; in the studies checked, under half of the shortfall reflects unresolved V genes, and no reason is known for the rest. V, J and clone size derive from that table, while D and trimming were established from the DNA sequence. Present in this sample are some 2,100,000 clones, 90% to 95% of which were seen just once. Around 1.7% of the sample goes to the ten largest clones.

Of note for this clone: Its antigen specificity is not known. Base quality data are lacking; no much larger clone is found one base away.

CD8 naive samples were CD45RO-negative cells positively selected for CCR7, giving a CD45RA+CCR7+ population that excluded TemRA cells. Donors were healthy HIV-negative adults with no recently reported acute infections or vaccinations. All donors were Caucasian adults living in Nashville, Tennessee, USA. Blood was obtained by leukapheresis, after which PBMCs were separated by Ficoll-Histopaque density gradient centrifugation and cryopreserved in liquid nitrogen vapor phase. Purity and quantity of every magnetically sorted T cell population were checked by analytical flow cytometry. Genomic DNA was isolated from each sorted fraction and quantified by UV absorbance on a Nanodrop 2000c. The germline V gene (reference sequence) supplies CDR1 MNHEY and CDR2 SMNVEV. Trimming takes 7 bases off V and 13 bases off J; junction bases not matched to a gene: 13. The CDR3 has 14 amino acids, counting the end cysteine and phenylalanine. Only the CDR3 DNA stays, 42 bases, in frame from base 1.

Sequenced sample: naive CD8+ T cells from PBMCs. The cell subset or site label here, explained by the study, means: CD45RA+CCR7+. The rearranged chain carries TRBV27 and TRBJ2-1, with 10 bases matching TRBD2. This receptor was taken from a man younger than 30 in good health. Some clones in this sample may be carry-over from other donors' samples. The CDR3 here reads CASNSGLAGVAQFF. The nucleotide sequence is TGTGCCAGCAACTCCGGCCTAGCGGGAGTGGCCCAGTTCTTC.